These 26 T cell receptor beta chains were sequenced from one sample in a study of shared clonotypes between healthy human individuals. The protocol was immunoSEQ multiplex PCR, while the TCRdb copy is restricted to in-frame clones and leaves out a portion. Of fewer than 600,000 clones detected, about 80% appear once; the ten largest clones hold approximately 12%. Sequences were obtained from PBMCs. These receptors were collected from a woman aged 40 to 55 in good health. Some clones in this sample may be carry-over from other donors' samples.

The chain couples TRBV2 to TRBJ1-2; 8 bases are a match to TRBD1. This CDR3 has 13 amino acids. V lost 6 bases, J lost 4 bases, and 4 bases stayed unmatched. The V gene's germline CDR1 is SNHLY and CDR2 FYNNEI. CDR3 DNA sequence: TGTGCCAGCAGGCCGGACAGGGTCTATGGCTACACCTTC. Translating gives CASRPDRVYGYTF. Supplemented by reference TRBV2 and TRBJ1-2, the full variable domain reads EPEVTQTPSHQVTQMGQEVILRCVPISNHLYFYWYRQILGQKVEFLVSFYNNEISEKSEIFDDQFSVERPDGSNFTLKIRSTKLEDSAMYFCASRPDRVYGYTFGSGTRLTVV.

The genes are TRBV11-1 and TRBJ1-1, with a possible D match to TRBD1 (6 bases). V dropped 5 bases and J dropped 6 bases, with 16 bases sitting between them. The CDR3 loop spans 14 amino acids. The germline V gene has CDR1 SGHAT and CDR2 FQDESV (reference sequence). The CDR3 nucleotides are TGTGCCAGCAGCCCAATCGGACAGTTCTCTGAAGCTTTCTTT. As protein: CASSPIGQFSEAFF.

The J gene is TRBJ2-3, the V gene TRBV19; 7 nucleotides agree with TRBD2. CDR1 is LNHDA and CDR2 is SQIVND in the germline V gene (reference sequence). The J segment lost 4 bases and the V segment lost 6 bases, leaving 4 bases of the junction unmatched. This CDR3 spans 13 amino acids. The CDR3 DNA reads as TGTGCCAGTAGGGGCGGGAGCTCAGATACGCAGTATTTT. Amino acids: CASRGGSSDTQYF. Full variable domain (outside the CDR3, taken from reference TRBV19 and TRBJ2-3): DGGITQSPKYLFRKEGQNVTLSCEQNLNHDAMYWYRQDPGQGLRLIYYSQIVNDFQKGDIAEGYSVSREKKESFPLTVTSAQKNPTAFYLCASRGGSSDTQYFGPGTRLTVL.

A word on this clone: At one end, the junction sequence differs from germline, possibly due to a read error. This sequence joins TRBV7-7 and TRBJ2-7; TRBD2 matches 8 bases. This CDR3 contains 13 residues. Germline CDR1 reads SSHAT; CDR2 reads FNYEAQ (reference sequence). CDR3 DNA sequence: TGTGCTAGCAGCTTAGAGCGGGAGAGCGAGCAGTACTTC. This gives the protein CASSLERESEQYF.

This rearrangement joins TRBV7-6 to TRBJ2-1; 9 positions match TRBD2. After removal of 0 bases from V and 7 bases from J, the junction contained 10 bases not matched to a gene. CDR3 size: 17 residues. Looked up from germline, CDR1 is SGHVS and CDR2 is FNYEAQ. The CDR3 DNA reads TGTGCCAGCAGCTTAGCTTTAGCGGGAGATATAGGGAATGAGCAGTTCTTC. Translation gives CASSLALAGDIGNEQFF.

V is TRBV15 and J is TRBJ2-7; D call uncertain. The CDR3 consists of 15 residues. The ends were cut back, 0 bases at V and 3 bases at J, with 12 bases in the middle. The germline V gene encodes CDR1 LNHNV and CDR2 YYDKDF (reference sequence). CDR3 nucleotides: TGTGCCACCAGCAGAGAAAAAGGTGTAAGCTACGAGCAGTACTTC. This gives the protein CATSREKGVSYEQYF.

A few counts support this clone. This chain uses TRBV18 with TRBJ1-5, with D perhaps matching TRBD1 (5 bases). Germline V gives CDR1 KGHSH, CDR2 LQKENI. V lost 6 bases and J 5 bases, leaving 14 bases between the germline ends. The CDR3 sequence is 14 residues long. The CDR3 DNA sequence: TGTGCCAGCTCCCGACAGCCACTTTATCAGCCCCAGCATTTT. This translates into CASSRQPLYQPQHF.

With respect to this clone: A junction boundary mismatches the germline segment, possibly from a read error. Within the sample, other DNA sequences also encode this same CDR3. This chain uses TRBV2 with TRBJ1-5; TRBD1 might be the D (6 bases). The CDR3 length is 15 residues. Germline values: CDR1 SNHLY, CDR2 FYNNEI. CDR3 sequence (DNA): TGTGCCAGTAGTGAAGGGGGATTTAGCAATCAGCCCCAGCACTTT. This translates into CASSEGGFSNQPQHF. Drawing the rest from reference TRBV2 and TRBJ1-5, the complete variable domain is EPEVTQTPSHQVTQMGQEVILRCVPISNHLYFYWYRQILGQKVEFLVSFYNNEISEKSEIFDDQFSVERPDGSNFTLKIRSTKLEDSAMYFCASSEGGFSNQPQHFGDGTRLSIL.

This clone has ten or more counts. The chain employs TRBV6-5 and TRBJ1-5, with TRBD1 matching over 7 bases. CDR1 MNHEY and CDR2 SVGAGI come from the germline V gene. Germline trimming cut 5 bases from V and 6 bases from J; bases unmatched to any gene: 10. This CDR3 is built from 15 residues. CDR3 protein: CASSGQTGHSQPQHF. In nucleotides, the CDR3 is TGTGCCAGCAGTGGGCAGACAGGGCATAGTCAGCCCCAGCATTTT.

Concerning this clone: Different DNA sequences within this sample yield the same CDR3. This chain uses TRBV9 with TRBJ2-2; no definite D call. Germline V CDR1 and CDR2: SGDLS, YYNGEE. V gave up 0 bases and J gave up 6 bases, with 6 bases separating them. This CDR3 comprises 13 residues. The CDR3 DNA sequence: TGTGCCAGCAGCGTAGTGGGGTCCGGGGAGCTGTTTTTT. It specifies CASSVVGSGELFF. The variable domain in full, with the rest retrieved from reference TRBV9 and TRBJ2-2, is DSGVTQTPKHLITATGQRVTLRCSPRSGDLSVYWYQQSLDQGLQFLIQYYNGEERAKGNILERFSAQQFPDLHSELNLSSLELGDSALYFCASSVVGSGELFFGEGSRLTVL.

The chain recombines TRBV6-1 with TRBJ1-2, with 7 bases fitting TRBD1. Germline lookup yields CDR1 MNHNS and CDR2 SASEGT. V trimming: 1 base; J trimming: 3 bases; junction bases outside the gene matches: 5. There are 15 residues in the CDR3. DNA for the CDR3: TGTGCCAGCAGTGAAGGGGCGGGACAGCACTATGGCTACACCTTC. Translated: CASSEGAGQHYGYTF.

V and J are TRBV2 and TRBJ1-5; no definite D call. V lost 6 bases to trimming and J lost 7 bases, with 13 bases between them. CDR1 and CDR2 from the germline V gene are SNHLY and FYNNEI. The CDR3 extends over 13 amino acids. The CDR3 DNA is TGTGCCAGCAGACCCCTCCCCTTACAGCCCCAGCATTTT. Encoded protein: CASRPLPLQPQHF.

The rearrangement uses TRBV14 and TRBJ1-1; D unresolved. This CDR3 spans 13 amino acids. Between the trimmed V and J ends, which lost 1 base and 8 bases, there was a span of 11 bases. CDR1 and CDR2 (germline): SGHDN, FVKESK. CDR3 loop: CASSQVGPSEAFF. The CDR3 nucleotides are TGTGCCAGCAGCCAAGTAGGACCTTCAGAAGCTTTCTTT. Variable domain in full (rest from reference TRBV14 and TRBJ1-1): EAGVTQFPSHSVIEKGQTVTLRCDPISGHDNLYWYRRVMGKEIKFLLHFVKESKQDESGMPNNRFLAERTGGTYSTLKVQPAELEDSGVYFCASSQVGPSEAFFGQGTRLTVV.

This sequence joins TRBV9 and TRBJ2-7; D is ambiguous. V gave up 3 bases and J gave up 9 bases, with 10 bases separating them. Germline V gene data show CDR1 as SGDLS and CDR2 as YYNGEE. The CDR3 covers 11 residues. CDR3 residues: CASSERLGQYF. CDR3 in DNA: TGTGCCAGCAGCGAGAGACTGGGGCAGTACTTC.

The chain carries TRBV5-1 and TRBJ2-5, with TRBD2 matching 12 bases. This CDR3 is built from 15 residues. CDR1 is SGHRS and CDR2 is YFSETQ in the germline V gene. The J segment lost 5 bases and the V segment lost 4 bases, leaving 6 bases of the junction unmatched. The CDR3 is CASSRGLAGGETQYF. The CDR3 DNA is TGCGCCAGCAGCCGGGGACTAGCGGGCGGTGAGACCCAGTACTTC.

This clone came up a few times. J is TRBJ2-5 and V is TRBV2, with a tentative D call TRBD1 (6 bases). The ends were cut back, 6 bases at V and 5 bases at J, with 16 bases in the middle. The CDR3 contains 14 residues. Germline-derived CDR1 and CDR2 are SNHLY and FYNNEI. In DNA, the CDR3 is TGTGCCAGCAGCGAACAGGGATCTGGGGAGACCCAGTACTTC. This translates into CASSEQGSGETQYF.

Concerning this clone: This may arise from a read error, as a much more abundant clone is one base away. The V and J genes are TRBV11-3 and TRBJ2-5; 7 nucleotides agree with TRBD2. Germline CDR1 is SGHNT and CDR2 is YENEEA. This CDR3 comprises 14 residues. CDR3 coding DNA: TGTGCCAGCAGCTTAGGTGGCGGGAGAGAGGCCCAGTACTTC. Translation: CASSLGGGREAQYF.

The gene calls are TRBV7-8 and TRBJ2-2; D uncertain. Germline V CDR1 and CDR2: SGHVS, FQNEAQ. This CDR3 contains 13 residues. Trimming pared 5 bases from V and 7 bases from J, leaving 11 bases between. The CDR3 nucleotides read TGTGCCAGCAGCCCGAGAACTAACGGGGAGCTGTTTTTT. Encoded protein: CASSPRTNGELFF. Drawing the rest from reference TRBV7-8 and TRBJ2-2, the complete variable domain is GAGVSQSPRYKVAKRGQDVALRCDPISGHVSLFWYQQALGQGPEFLTYFQNEAQLDKSGLPSDRFFAERPEGSVSTLKIQRTQQEDSAVYLCASSPRTNGELFFGEGSRLTVL.

The V gene is TRBV2, the J gene TRBJ1-2; 10 nucleotides line up with TRBD1. The CDR3 has 14 amino acids. Trimming cost V 6 bases and J 2 bases; bases outside gene matches: 3. Germline V gene lookup returns CDR1 SNHLY and CDR2 FYNNEI. Written as DNA, the CDR3 is TGTGCCAGCAGAAAGGACAGGGGGAACTATGGCTACACCTTC. Protein product: CASRKDRGNYGYTF.

The chain is built from TRBV19 and TRBJ2-5; 7 bases fit TRBD2. CDR1 and CDR2 from the germline V gene are LNHDA and SQIVND (reference sequence). The CDR3 totals 14 residues. Trimming cost V 5 bases and J 1 base; bases outside gene matches: 4. The CDR3 DNA sequence: TGTGCCAGTAGTTTAGCGGGCGCCCAAGAGACCCAGTACTTC. This translates into CASSLAGAQETQYF. The complete variable domain, with remaining parts taken from reference TRBV19 and TRBJ2-5, reads DGGITQSPKYLFRKEGQNVTLSCEQNLNHDAMYWYRQDPGQGLRLIYYSQIVNDFQKGDIAEGYSVSREKKESFPLTVTSAQKNPTAFYLCASSLAGAQETQYFGPGTRLLVL.

The gene calls are TRBV2 and TRBJ2-5; D tentatively reads TRBD1 or TRBD2 (6 bases each). Germline V gene sequence: CDR1 SNHLY, CDR2 FYNNEI. The CDR3 covers 13 residues. V lost 7 bases and J 5 bases, leaving 14 bases between the germline ends. As DNA, the CDR3 is TGTGCCAGCATTTCGGGGGCATGGGAGACCCAGTACTTC. This translates into CASISGAWETQYF.

The genes are TRBV30 and TRBJ2-1; 7 bases are shared with TRBD2. There are 16 residues in the CDR3. The germline V gene has CDR1 GTSNPN and CDR2 SVGIG (reference sequence). V was pared by 2 bases and J by 5 bases, with 12 bases of the junction left unmatched. CDR3 DNA sequence: TGTGCCTGGAGTAGGGAGGACGGGGGGTGGAACAATGAGCAGTTCTTC. As protein: CAWSREDGGWNNEQFF.

This chain links TRBV19 with TRBJ2-7; a weak D match, TRBD1 (6 bases). The CDR3 sequence is 12 residues long. V lost 5 bases, J lost 6 bases, and 11 bases lay in between. Germline-derived CDR1 and CDR2 are LNHDA and SQIVND (reference sequence). For the CDR3, the DNA is TGTGCCAGTAGTTTGGGGGCGGGCGAGCAGTACTTC. Protein sequence: CASSLGAGEQYF.

J is TRBJ2-7 and V is TRBV5-4; tentatively, D is TRBD1 (5 bases). The ends were cut back, 4 bases at V and 3 bases at J, with 17 bases in the middle. The CDR3 runs 15 residues. Germline V lookup: CDR1 SGHNT, CDR2 YYREEE (reference sequence). The DNA of the CDR3 is TGTGCCAGCAGCGTAGGATATGGACAAGGCTACGAGCAGTACTTC. Amino acid sequence: CASSVGYGQGYEQYF.

The V and J genes are TRBV7-7 and TRBJ1-5; 7 nucleotides align to TRBD1. Germline V gives CDR1 SSHAT, CDR2 FNYEAQ (reference sequence). This CDR3 is 14 amino acids long. With 4 bases clipped from V and 3 bases from J, the junction kept 3 bases outside the gene matches. The DNA of the CDR3 is TGTGCCAGCAGCTCCGACAGGGTCAATCAGCCCCAGCATTTT. Translating it yields CASSSDRVNQPQHF.

This clone was counted between two and nine times. The chain employs TRBV5-5 and TRBJ1-1; 10 bases agree with TRBD1. V lost 4 bases to trimming and J lost 7 bases; unmatched junction nucleotides: 4. The CDR3 runs 13 residues. Per the germline V gene, CDR1 is SGHKS and CDR2 is YYEKEE (reference sequence). This chain's CDR3 is CASSGDRGDEAFF. CDR3 sequence (DNA): TGTGCCAGCAGCGGGGACAGGGGTGATGAAGCTTTCTTT.